This TCR beta chain was recorded in a study of T cell clones after liver transplantation. Assay: immunoSEQ multiplex PCR; the TCRdb copy retains only in-frame clones and omits some. The table shows roughly 73,000 clones, with about 80% occurring only once. Regarding this clone: Its antigen is currently unknown.

Regarding the study as a whole: Circulating graft-donor-reactive CD4 TCRbeta sequences fell significantly post-transplant in 5 of 8 subjects.

Sequenced here: CD4+ T cells from blood, sampled before liver transplant. This TCR derives from a human donor who received a liver transplant.

The CDR3 sequence is CASKDREVGEKLFF. The CDR3 coding sequence is TGCGCCAGCAAGGACAGGGAGGTGGGTGAAAAACTGTTTTTT. The chain couples TRBV10-2 to TRBJ1-4, with 8 bases matching TRBD1. Germline CDR1 WSHSY, CDR2 SAAADI. Unmatched junction bases numbered 8, after V lost 7 bases and J lost 7 bases. This CDR3 region has 14 residues.